These 25 T cell receptor beta chains were sequenced from one sample in a study. Via MiXCR, TCRdb re-called the RT-PCR reads, giving one row per CDR3 protein. The sample includes around 700,000 distinct CDR3 sequences, approximately 15% of them seen just once. Sequencing used memory CD4+ T cells from blood. The source is a female donor in good health, serving as a healthy control.

The chain uses TRBV5-1 and TRBJ2-7; TRBD2 matches 13 bases. The germline gives CDR1 SGHRS, CDR2 YFSETQ. This CDR3 comprises 16 residues. V lost 4 bases, J lost 5 bases, and 9 bases stayed unmatched. CDR3 DNA: TGCGCCAGCAGCCTCGGACTAGCGGGAGCCCAGGACGAGCAGTACTTC. Translating it yields CASSLGLAGAQDEQYF.

This clonotype has ten or more counts. V and J are TRBV6-5 and TRBJ2-4; D remains unclear. CDR3 size: 15 residues. Germline lookup yields CDR1 MNHEY and CDR2 SVGAGI. Trimming cost V 0 bases and J 0 bases, with 6 bases left between them. The DNA for the CDR3 is TGTGCCAGCAGTTACTCGTGGGGAGCCAAAAACATTCAGTACTTC. As protein: CASSYSWGAKNIQYF.

This chain joins TRBV12-3 or TRBV12-4 and TRBJ2-7; 12 bases are a match to TRBD2. J was trimmed by 2 bases and V by 4 bases; bases with no gene match: 3. The CDR3 covers 15 residues. The CDR3 sequence: CASSYRTSGTYEQYF. The CDR3 DNA reads as TGTGCCAGCAGTTACCGGACTAGCGGGACCTACGAGCAGTACTTC.

The rearrangement links TRBV5-1 to TRBJ2-3; TRBD2 matches at 7 bases. Trimming cost V 4 bases and J 2 bases; bases outside gene matches: 22. The V gene's germline CDR1 is SGHRS and CDR2 YFSETQ. The CDR3 has 20 residues. CDR3: CASSPPAAGAVPLNTDTQYF. For the CDR3, the DNA is TGCGCCAGCAGCCCCCCTGCGGCGGGAGCCGTCCCCCTCAACACAGATACGCAGTATTTT.

This clonotype has ten or more counts. J is TRBJ2-3 and V is TRBV20-1; D gene unclear. CDR1 is DFQATT and CDR2 is SNEGSKA in the germline V gene (reference sequence). This CDR3 is built from 15 residues. V was cut by 3 bases and J by 0 bases, with 13 bases left in between. The CDR3 region is CSARVGGSSTDTQYF. In DNA form, the CDR3 reads TGCAGTGCTAGGGTCGGCGGCTCTAGCACAGATACGCAGTATTTT.

The CDR3 region has the DNA TGCGCCAGCAGCTCCCGGACAGGGGACCAAAATTCACCCCTCCACTTT. This encodes CASSSRTGDQNSPLHF. The chain combines TRBV5-1 with TRBJ1-6; the match to TRBD1 covers 9 bases. The CDR3 loop spans 16 amino acids. Germline loops: CDR1 SGHRS, CDR2 YFSETQ. J lost 7 bases, V lost 3 bases, and 8 bases had no gene match.

J is TRBJ2-1 and V is TRBV6-2 or TRBV6-3; weak D call: TRBD2 (5 bases). The CDR3 is 13 amino acids. Germline V gene sequence: CDR1 MNHEY, CDR2 SVGEGT. V dropped 4 bases and J dropped 9 bases, with 13 bases sitting between them. The DNA for the CDR3 is TGTGCCAGCAGTTCAGACTGGGAGCGTGAGCAGTTCTTC. Protein sequence: CASSSDWEREQFF.

This chain joins TRBV20-1 and TRBJ2-1; the match to TRBD2 covers 8 bases. Germline V CDR1 and CDR2: DFQATT, SNEGSKA (reference sequence). This CDR3 has 15 amino acids. CDR3 in amino acids: CSSKGLAGSYNEQFF. For the CDR3, the DNA is TGCAGCTCCAAGGGCCTAGCGGGTTCCTACAATGAGCAGTTCTTC.

This clonotype was counted at least ten times. The rearrangement uses TRBV24-1 and TRBJ2-3; either TRBD1 or TRBD2 may fit D (5 bases each). Germline assignment: CDR1 KGHDR and CDR2 SFDVKD. Between the trimmed V and J ends, which lost 4 bases and 1 base, there was a span of 8 bases. This CDR3 is 14 amino acids long. The CDR3 spells CATSDRGRTDTQYF. The CDR3 DNA sequence: TGTGCCACCAGTGACCGGGGCCGCACAGATACGCAGTATTTT.

The rearrangement uses TRBV5-1 and TRBJ2-7; tentative D call: TRBD1 (6 bases). The CDR3 consists of 14 residues. Trimming stripped 0 bases from V and 5 bases from J, with 12 bases between. Germline CDR1 SGHRS, CDR2 YFSETQ. The CDR3 reads CASSLVAGEHEQYF. Here the CDR3 DNA reads TGCGCCAGCAGCTTGGTCGCAGGGGAACACGAGCAGTACTTC.

The rearrangement joins TRBV19 to TRBJ1-2; perhaps TRBD1 as D (5 bases). Germline V CDR1 and CDR2: LNHDA, SQIVND (reference sequence). The V gene lost 4 bases and the J gene lost 4 bases, with 19 bases spanning the gap. The CDR3 has 16 amino acids. In nucleotides, the CDR3 is TGTGCCAGTAGTACGAATCAGGGAACACTAGGCTATGGCTACACCTTC. This sequence encodes CASSTNQGTLGYGYTF.

The chain links TRBV30 to TRBJ2-7; D ambiguous. The V and J ends lost 0 bases and 4 bases respectively, with 10 bases between them. This CDR3 has 13 amino acids. Germline loops: CDR1 GTSNPN, CDR2 SVGIG (reference sequence). The CDR3 nucleotides are TGTGCCTGGAGTGTACTGAACTTATACGAGCAGTACTTC. Amino acids: CAWSVLNLYEQYF.

J is TRBJ2-7 and V is TRBV3-1; D not certain. CDR1 and CDR2 from the germline V gene are LGHDT and YNNKEL (reference sequence). Trimming cost V 1 base and J 2 bases, with 12 bases left between them. The CDR3 totals 15 residues. The CDR3 reads CASSQGIAEPYEQYF. DNA of the CDR3: TGTGCCAGCAGCCAAGGAATCGCAGAGCCCTACGAGCAGTACTTC.

V usage is TRBV10-3 and J usage is TRBJ1-3; the D gene is possibly TRBD1 (6 bases). Germline V gives CDR1 ENHRY, CDR2 SYGVKD. The CDR3 spans 14 residues. Trimming pared 4 bases from V and 0 bases from J, leaving 7 bases between. The CDR3 DNA is TGTGCCATCAGTGCGACAGGCTCTGGAAACACCATATATTTT. It is translated as CAISATGSGNTIYF.

This clonotype was seen many times. The gene calls are TRBV12-3 or TRBV12-4 and TRBJ2-7; D is ambiguous. The CDR3 is 12 residues long. Trimming pared 5 bases from V and 4 bases from J, leaving 9 bases between. The CDR3 bases are TGTGCCAGCAGTCCCCTAGGGTACGAGCAGTACTTC. Encoded protein: CASSPLGYEQYF.

In this sample, this clonotype turned up a few times. The chain is built from TRBV27 and TRBJ2-5; D gene ambiguous. Trimming cost V 7 bases and J 0 bases, with 9 bases left between them. Germline V lookup: CDR1 MNHEY, CDR2 SMNVEV (reference sequence). The CDR3 contains 13 residues. The CDR3 loop reads CASTIRYQETQYF. CDR3 in DNA: TGTGCCAGCACCATTCGGTACCAAGAGACCCAGTACTTC.

This clonotype was counted ten times or more. This rearrangement joins TRBV7-2 to TRBJ1-5; a possible D gene is TRBD1 (5 bases). V dropped 5 bases and J dropped 7 bases, with 12 bases sitting between them. CDR1 and CDR2 from the germline V gene are SGHTA and FQGNSA. This CDR3 spans 13 amino acids. This chain's CDR3 is CASSARGGQPQHF. DNA of the CDR3: TGTGCCAGCAGCGCAAGGGGTGGGCAGCCCCAGCATTTT.

The V gene is TRBV6-5, the J gene TRBJ2-2, with D possibly called TRBD1 or TRBD2 (5 bases each). CDR1 and CDR2 from the germline V gene are MNHEY and SVGAGI. Trimming removed 4 bases from V and 0 bases from J, with 9 bases in between. This CDR3 is built from 15 residues. The CDR3 here is CASSSGGTNTGELFF. Here the CDR3 DNA reads TGTGCCAGCAGTTCTGGGGGAACGAACACCGGGGAGCTGTTTTTT.

This CDR3 reads CSAVRSTDTQYF. The CDR3 nucleotides are TGCAGTGCTGTCCGGAGCACAGATACGCAGTATTTT. The genes are TRBV20-1 and TRBJ2-3, with D unresolved. Germline CDR1 and CDR2: DFQATT and SNEGSKA (reference sequence). The V gene lost 5 bases and the J gene lost 0 bases, with 6 bases spanning the gap. The CDR3 runs 12 residues.

This clonotype has only a few counts. The rearrangement joins TRBV6-2 or TRBV6-3 to TRBJ2-1, with unresolved D. V lost 6 bases and J 8 bases, leaving 14 bases between the germline ends. This CDR3 comprises 13 residues. The V gene's germline CDR1 is MNHEY and CDR2 SVGEGT. CDR3 in amino acids: CASSHIDGDEQFF. CDR3 DNA: TGTGCCAGCAGCCACATAGATGGCGATGAGCAGTTCTTC.

This clonotype was counted between two and nine times. V gene TRBV18 combines with J gene TRBJ2-1; D may be TRBD2 (6 bases). CDR3 length equals 14 residues. Germline loops: CDR1 KGHSH, CDR2 LQKENI. The V gene lost 8 bases and the J gene lost 6 bases, with 17 bases spanning the gap. The CDR3 reads CASHASERSNEQFF. In DNA form, the CDR3 reads TGTGCCAGCCATGCTAGCGAAAGGTCCAATGAGCAGTTCTTC.

The chain links TRBV18 to TRBJ1-5, with unresolved D. The CDR3 loop spans 14 amino acids. Trimming took off 2 bases at V and 0 bases at J, with 5 bases between the two ends. Germline V lookup: CDR1 KGHSH, CDR2 LQKENI. DNA of the CDR3: TGTGCCAGCTCACCAGGGGTTAGCAATCAGCCCCAGCATTTT. Translating it yields CASSPGVSNQPQHF.

This clonotype has a handful of counts. The chain has TRBV18 and TRBJ2-2; tentatively, D is TRBD1 (6 bases). V was clipped by 1 base and J by 1 base, with 7 bases between them. CDR3 size: 15 residues. Germline CDR1 KGHSH, CDR2 LQKENI. The CDR3 coding sequence is TGTGCCAGCTCACCACGGGGGCGGAACACCGGGGAGCTGTTTTTT. This encodes CASSPRGRNTGELFF.

This clonotype has a handful of counts. This chain connects TRBV7-8 to TRBJ1-2; TRBD1 agrees at 10 bases. The V gene's germline CDR1 is SGHVS and CDR2 FQNEAQ. After removal of 5 bases from V and 7 bases from J, the junction contained 7 bases not matched to a gene. The CDR3 sequence is 14 residues long. CDR3 loop: CASSVGQGIGGYTF. In DNA, the CDR3 is TGTGCCAGCAGCGTGGGACAGGGGATCGGTGGCTACACCTTC.

In its sample, this clonotype was seen a few times. The chain has TRBV29-1 and TRBJ1-5, with a possible D match to TRBD1 (5 bases). The CDR3 is 15 amino acids. V lost 4 bases to trimming and J lost 2 bases, with 15 bases between them. Germline assignment: CDR1 SQVTM and CDR2 ANQGSEA. The CDR3, as DNA: TGCAGCGTTGCGGAGGGGTTTTTGGGCAATCAGCCCCAGCATTTT. Translating gives CSVAEGFLGNQPQHF.